The 30 T cell receptor beta chains below all came from one sample that was sequenced in a study of CD8 T cells in ankylosing spondylitis. TCRdb analysed the 5' RACE reads with MiXCR anew, one entry per CDR3 protein. This sample carries hundreds of thousands of distinct CDR3 sequences, roughly 20% of them seen once, and the ten largest clones take 3.5%. The sample was blood, either unsorted or a sorted T cell fraction (not recorded which). The receptors shown here come from a female donor with ankylosing spondylitis or in good health (not recorded which).

This clonotype was picked up many times. This chain connects TRBV11-2 to TRBJ2-1, with TRBD1 matching over 8 bases. After removal of 0 bases from V and 6 bases from J, the junction contained 4 bases not matched to a gene. The CDR3 is 15 residues long. Germline CDR1 is SGHAT and CDR2 is FQNNGV. The DNA of the CDR3 is TGTGCCAGCAGCTTAGAGAGGACAGGGTTCAATGAGCAGTTCTTC. Protein: CASSLERTGFNEQFF.

This clonotype occurred a few times. V usage is TRBV20-1 and J usage is TRBJ1-5; a weak D match, TRBD1 (6 bases). V was trimmed by 4 bases and J by 5 bases, leaving 12 bases between them. The CDR3 sequence is 13 residues long. Germline CDR1 DFQATT, CDR2 SNEGSKA (reference sequence). CDR3 bases: TGCAGTGCTAACAAACAGGGTGATCAGCCCCAGCATTTT. Translating gives CSANKQGDQPQHF.

This clonotype was seen at least ten times. In nucleotides, the CDR3 is TGTGCCAGCAGTACGACTAGCGGGAGTTATGATGAGCAGTTCTTC. It specifies CASSTTSGSYDEQFF. The rearrangement uses TRBV6-5 and TRBJ2-1, with 12 bases that match TRBD2. The V gene end was trimmed by 5 bases and the J gene end by 8 bases; junction bases not matched to a gene: 7. Germline CDR1 and CDR2: MNHEY and SVGAGI. The CDR3 extends over 15 amino acids.

This clonotype occurred many times. This chain joins TRBV10-3 and TRBJ1-2, with D perhaps matching TRBD1 (6 bases). This CDR3 has 13 residues. Germline CDR1 is ENHRY and CDR2 is SYGVKD. Trimming left V 3 bases short and J 5 bases short, with 10 bases between. CDR3 amino acids: CAISEGGRYGYTF. The CDR3 DNA is TGTGCCATCAGTGAAGGGGGACGGTATGGCTACACCTTC.

The chain carries TRBV6-1 and TRBJ2-7; 11 positions agree with TRBD2. V was clipped by 4 bases and J by 3 bases; unmatched bases: 5. Germline V lookup: CDR1 MNHNS, CDR2 SASEGT. This CDR3 is built from 15 residues. The CDR3 bases are TGTGCCAGCAGTGTGGGACTAGCGGTGGTCTACGAGCAGTACTTC. This gives the protein CASSVGLAVVYEQYF.

The rearrangement links TRBV2 to TRBJ1-1; possibly TRBD1 for D (5 bases). Trimming removed 6 bases at V and 6 bases at J, with 17 bases between. The CDR3 extends over 14 amino acids. Looked up from germline, CDR1 is SNHLY and CDR2 is FYNNEI. The CDR3 DNA follows: TGTGCCAGCAGGCAACTTACCAGGGCCGCTGAAGCTTTCTTT. It is translated as CASRQLTRAAEAFF.

This rearrangement joins TRBV28 to TRBJ1-1; D gene uncertain. In germline, CDR1 is MDHEN, CDR2 SYDVKM. Trimming pared 3 bases from V and 11 bases from J, leaving 13 bases between. The CDR3 runs 12 residues. The CDR3 here is CASSLGSLGAFF. CDR3 nucleotides: TGTGCCAGCAGTTTGGGGTCTCTAGGGGCTTTCTTT.

This clonotype was observed a handful of times. The chain recombines TRBV4-3 with TRBJ2-2; 9 bases line up with TRBD1. This CDR3 is 16 amino acids long. J gave up 3 bases and V 1 base, and 3 bases lay outside the gene matches. Germline V gene lookup returns CDR1 LGHNA and CDR2 YSLEER. Here the CDR3 reads CASSQGQGEDTGELFF. CDR3 in DNA: TGCGCCAGCAGCCAAGGACAGGGGGAAGACACCGGGGAGCTGTTTTTT.

The sample holds many counts of this clonotype. The genes are TRBV29-1 and TRBJ2-3; the D gene is possibly TRBD2 (6 bases). This CDR3 region has 12 residues. Trimming removed 4 bases at V and 3 bases at J, with 8 bases between. Germline CDR1 reads SQVTM; CDR2 reads ANQGSEA. The CDR3 here is CSVVGGTDTQYF. CDR3 in DNA: TGCAGCGTTGTGGGGGGAACAGATACGCAGTATTTT.

The table lists this clonotype with a few counts. The chain couples TRBV7-9 to TRBJ2-7, with a weak D call TRBD1 (5 bases). The CDR3 runs 14 residues. V was cut by 5 bases and J by 6 bases, with 17 bases left in between. From germline, CDR1 is SEHNR and CDR2 FQNEAQ (reference sequence). CDR3 amino acids: CASSLDPRGLEQYF. The CDR3 DNA sequence: TGTGCCAGCAGCCTCGACCCAAGGGGTCTCGAGCAGTACTTC.

This clonotype was detected ten times or more. The chain couples TRBV20-1 to TRBJ2-7, with D perhaps matching TRBD2 (5 bases). The germline gives CDR1 DFQATT, CDR2 SNEGSKA (reference sequence). CDR3 size: 13 residues. Trimming shortened V by 5 bases and J by 3 bases, and 14 bases separated the two germline ends. The CDR3 DNA is TGCAGTGCTCCACGGGATAGTTTCTACGAGCAGTACTTC. It encodes CSAPRDSFYEQYF.

The V call is TRBV20-1, the J call TRBJ1-1; D not resolved. The ends were cut back, 3 bases at V and 11 bases at J, with 13 bases in the middle. The germline CDR1 and CDR2 sequences are DFQATT and SNEGSKA (reference sequence). CDR3 length equals 11 residues. The CDR3 here is CSASPDRGAFF. In DNA, the CDR3 is TGCAGTGCTAGTCCTGACCGAGGGGCTTTCTTT.

As regards this clonotype: A read error may explain this, as a much larger clone is one base away. The V call is TRBV6-5, the J call TRBJ2-3; D gene uncertain. The CDR3 sequence is 10 residues long. V lost 6 bases, J lost 6 bases, and 4 bases lay in between. CDR1 is MNHEY, CDR2 SVGAGI, per germline. CDR3 sequence reads: CASRGDTQYF. The CDR3, as DNA: TGTGCCAGCAGGGGGGATACGCAGTATTTT.

This clonotype was counted many times. The rearrangement joins TRBV12-3 or TRBV12-4 to TRBJ1-2, with no clear D. V shed 7 bases and J shed 7 bases, with 16 bases lying between them. This CDR3 region has 13 residues. Here the CDR3 DNA reads TGTGCCAGCACCTTGGACCGGGAAGTTGGCTACACCTTC. This codes for CASTLDREVGYTF.

This clonotype was seen a few times. The chain carries TRBV28 and TRBJ1-6, with D uncertain. V was shortened by 6 bases and J by 7 bases, with 7 bases between the two germline ends. The V gene's germline CDR1 is MDHEN and CDR2 SYDVKM. There are 12 residues in the CDR3. CDR3 sequence (DNA): TGTGCCAGCAGACAATCAAATTCACCCCTCCACTTT. Its protein is CASRQSNSPLHF. The full variable domain, rest sourced from reference TRBV28 and TRBJ1-6, is DVKVTQSSRYLVKRTGEKVFLECVQDMDHENMFWYRQDPGLGLRLIYFSYDVKMKEKGDIPEGYSVSREKKERFSLILESASTNQTSMYLCASRQSNSPLHFGNGTRLTVT.

The DNA of the CDR3 is TGCGCCAGCAGCTTGGTGTCAGCAGAGGGGGAGCAGTACTTC. It encodes CASSLVSAEGEQYF. The chain employs TRBV5-1 and TRBJ2-7; D is perhaps TRBD1 or TRBD2 (5 bases each). CDR3 size: 14 residues. CDR1 SGHRS and CDR2 YFSETQ come from the germline V gene. The V and J ends lost 0 bases and 7 bases respectively, with 14 bases between them.

This clonotype was counted between two and nine times. This sequence joins TRBV15 and TRBJ2-1; D is unresolved. Trimming cost V 10 bases and J 3 bases, with 13 bases left between them. Germline-derived CDR1 and CDR2 are LNHNV and YYDKDF (reference sequence). The CDR3 contains 13 residues. The CDR3 is CAIQRAYYNEQFF. The DNA of the CDR3 is TGTGCCATCCAGCGAGCCTACTACAATGAGCAGTTCTTC. The variable domain in full, completed from reference TRBV15 and TRBJ2-1, reads DAMVIQNPRYQVTQFGKPVTLSCSQTLNHNVMYWYQQKSSQAPKLLFHYYDKDFNNEADTPDNFQSRRPNTSFCFLDIRSPGLGDTAMYLCAIQRAYYNEQFFGPGTRLTVL.

This clonotype was picked up many times. The chain links TRBV20-1 to TRBJ1-2; weak D call: TRBD1 (5 bases). V lost 6 bases and J lost 4, with 15 bases in between. Per germline, CDR1 DFQATT and CDR2 SNEGSKA (reference sequence). There are 13 residues in the CDR3. In nucleotides, the CDR3 is TGCAGTGCCGCGACCGGGACGGTCTATGGCTACACCTTC. Its protein product is CSAATGTVYGYTF.

The DNA of the CDR3 is TGTGCCAGCAGCATGATGCTAGCGGGAGTTACAGATACGCAGTATTTT. Translation: CASSMMLAGVTDTQYF. The chain recombines TRBV5-4 with TRBJ2-3, with 10 bases aligning to TRBD2. The CDR3 is 16 residues long. The germline gives CDR1 SGHNT, CDR2 YYREEE (reference sequence). Losses at the gene ends were 4 bases for V and 3 bases for J; bases not matched to a gene: 8.

J is TRBJ1-1 and V is TRBV5-5; no clear D. V was pared by 2 bases and J by 4 bases, with 9 bases between. The CDR3 contains 13 residues. Germline assignment: CDR1 SGHKS and CDR2 YYEKEE (reference sequence). The CDR3 DNA reads as TGTGCCAGCAGCTTCACTAGACGCACTGAAGCTTTCTTT. Translating it yields CASSFTRRTEAFF.

V usage is TRBV28 and J usage is TRBJ2-1, with D possibly TRBD2 on 6 matching bases. The CDR3 sequence is 15 residues long. V was clipped by 5 bases and J by 6 bases, with 17 bases between them. Germline assignment: CDR1 MDHEN and CDR2 SYDVKM. This CDR3 is CASSPPGLTINEQFF. In DNA form, the CDR3 reads TGTGCCAGCAGTCCGCCGGGACTGACCATCAATGAGCAGTTCTTC.

This clonotype was observed many times. The chain recombines TRBV9 with TRBJ1-1, with a tentative D call TRBD1 (5 bases). The CDR3 is made up of 15 amino acids. V lost 0 bases, J lost 5 bases, and 14 bases lay in between. Looked up from germline, CDR1 is SGDLS and CDR2 is YYNGEE. CDR3 nucleotides: TGTGCCAGCAGCGTAGGTTGGGGCACCAGGACTGAAGCTTTCTTT. Translation gives CASSVGWGTRTEAFF.

This clonotype was counted once. This chain links TRBV7-6 with TRBJ2-1; 8 bases are a match to TRBD2. CDR3 length: 18 amino acids. V gave up 4 bases and J gave up 7 bases; unmatched junction bases: 18. The V gene's germline CDR1 is SGHVS and CDR2 FNYEAQ. In DNA form, the CDR3 reads TGTGCCAGCAGCTCATCACCGCCCTCTAGCGGGCGAAGAAATGAGCAGTTCTTC. Its protein is CASSSSPPSSGRRNEQFF.

V gene TRBV6-6 combines with J gene TRBJ2-7, with 7 bases aligning to TRBD1. The CDR3 is 15 amino acids. V was pared by 0 bases and J by 5 bases, with 7 bases of the junction left unmatched. Germline CDR1 is MNHNY and CDR2 is SVGAGI (reference sequence). The CDR3 DNA sequence: TGTGCCAGCAGTTACTCGATACAGGGGTACGACGAGCAGTACTTC. This translates into CASSYSIQGYDEQYF.

The rearrangement joins TRBV12-3 or TRBV12-4 to TRBJ1-5; D unclear. Trimming shortened V by 5 bases and J by 7 bases, and 9 bases separated the two germline ends. This CDR3 has 12 amino acids. This chain's CDR3 is CASSGLRQPQHF. Written as DNA, the CDR3 is TGTGCCAGCAGTGGTTTACGACAGCCCCAGCATTTT.

J is TRBJ1-2 and V is TRBV6-1; TRBD1 is a possible D gene (6 bases). Germline V gives CDR1 MNHNS, CDR2 SASEGT. Between the trimmed V and J ends, which lost 6 bases and 3 bases, there was a span of 17 bases. This CDR3 comprises 15 residues. The chain's CDR3 is CASSLGGGLDYGYTF. The CDR3 coding sequence is TGTGCCAGCAGCCTAGGGGGGGGTTTGGACTATGGCTACACCTTC.

The V and J genes are TRBV6-1 and TRBJ2-7, with D possibly TRBD2 on 5 matching bases. V lost 3 bases and J lost 6, with 15 bases in between. This CDR3 region has 14 residues. The germline gives CDR1 MNHNS, CDR2 SASEGT. Written as DNA, the CDR3 is TGTGCCAGCAGTGAGGTGGGAGTTAGGACCGAGCAGTACTTC. Protein product: CASSEVGVRTEQYF.

In regard to this clonotype: An end of the junction does not agree with germline; a read error may underlie this. The V call is TRBV3-1, the J call TRBJ2-1; TRBD2 matches 13 bases. The CDR3 runs 13 residues. CDR1 and CDR2 from the germline V gene are LGHDT and YNNKEL (reference sequence). CDR3 DNA: TGTGCCAGCAAAGGGACTAGCGGGAATGGGCAGTTCTTC. Amino acids: CASKGTSGNGQFF.

The chain uses TRBV20-1 and TRBJ2-7; D is unclear. Trimming left V 0 bases short and J 2 bases short, with 11 bases between. The CDR3 totals 14 residues. Germline lookup yields CDR1 DFQATT and CDR2 SNEGSKA (reference sequence). CDR3 in amino acids: CSAREAGKPYEQYF. The CDR3 DNA sequence: TGCAGTGCTAGAGAAGCTGGAAAGCCCTACGAGCAGTACTTC.

The table lists this clonotype with a few counts. The genes are TRBV24-1 and TRBJ2-3; 10 bases agree with TRBD2. Per germline, CDR1 KGHDR and CDR2 SFDVKD. J lost 11 bases, V lost 4 bases, and 8 bases had no gene match. This CDR3 spans 14 amino acids. CDR3 in DNA: TGTGCCACCAGTGACCAGCGGGAGGGGGATGAGCAGTATTTT. It translates to CATSDQREGDEQYF.